Listed below are T cell receptor beta chains from one sample, sequenced in a study of CD8 T cells in Susac syndrome. Via MiXCR, TCRdb re-called the immunoSEQ multiplex PCR reads, giving one row per CDR3 protein. Here the sample spans tens of thousands of distinct CDR3 sequences, roughly nine tenths being singletons. The sample consisted of CD8+ T cells from PBMCs. The receptors stem from a human donor in good health. Both conserved end residues are part of each CDR3. The order of the fields is V gene, J gene, D gene, CDR3 protein. A D gene is named only where the DNA matches it firmly.

TRBV5-5	TRBJ2-1	TRBD1	CASSQDTGVVQFF
TRBV7-3	TRBJ2-3	.	CASSRDREVDTQYF
TRBV4-2	TRBJ2-3	.	CASAPLRSSTDTQYF
TRBV5-4	TRBJ2-1	TRBD2	CASSPRGGSEQFF
TRBV9	TRBJ2-7	.	CASSRFRDTPYEQYF
TRBV20-1	TRBJ2-7	.	CSARDVGARPEQYF
TRBV6-5	TRBJ2-2	.	CASRRAGELFF
TRBV15	TRBJ1-4	.	CATSRDRAGPEKLFF
TRBV6-4	TRBJ2-1	TRBD1	CASSEFGQGYNEQFF
TRBV9	TRBJ2-1	TRBD1	CASSVAWTGANEQFF
TRBV7-3	TRBJ2-5	.	CASSSLGLQETQYF
TRBV28	TRBJ2-5	.	CASSLGPETQYF
TRBV29-1	TRBJ2-1	.	CSVERSDNEQFF
TRBV7-2	TRBJ1-2	TRBD1	CASSGRTGSRDGYTF
TRBV12-3/TRBV12-4	TRBJ1-1	.	CASSLDLWGTSMNTEAFF
TRBV9	TRBJ2-3	.	CASSVSPTDTQYF
TRBV5-4	TRBJ1-2	TRBD1	CASSLTGAYGYTF
TRBV6-1	TRBJ2-1	.	CASSVRGENEQFF
TRBV3-1	TRBJ2-7	TRBD1	CASSQGDRGSYEQYF
TRBV4-1	TRBJ1-2	.	CASSQATGYNYGYTF
TRBV12-5	TRBJ1-2	TRBD1	CASGLGGLNTGVHGYTF
TRBV13	TRBJ1-4	TRBD1	CASSPQGADEKLFF